The 10 T cell receptor beta chains listed next were all sequenced from one sample in a study of blood T cells in healthy people across ages. PCR was performed a second time for roughly 7 to 12 cycles using a sample-barcoded 5' primer and a J-beta primer mix. MiXCR, run by TCRdb on the 5' RACE reads, gives a single entry per CDR3 protein. Counted here are hundreds of thousands of distinct CDR3 sequences, 29% occurring once; the ten biggest clones make up roughly 17%. Sequenced sample: blood. The receptors derive from a woman older than 75 in good health.

The V gene is TRBV20-1, the J gene TRBJ2-4, with 11 bases that match TRBD2. Germline lookup yields CDR1 DFQATT and CDR2 SNEGSKA (reference sequence). Germline trimming cut 5 bases from V and 6 bases from J; bases unmatched to any gene: 3. The CDR3 contains 13 residues. DNA of the CDR3: TGCAGTGCTGGTACTAGCGGGAGAAACATTCAGTACTTC. This translates into CSAGTSGRNIQYF.

This clonotype was recorded at least ten times. This chain links TRBV7-2 with TRBJ2-5; TRBD2 agrees at 9 bases. The V gene end was trimmed by 2 bases and the J gene end by 5 bases; junction bases not matched to a gene: 9. The CDR3 consists of 16 residues. Germline V gives CDR1 SGHTA, CDR2 FQGNSA. CDR3 nucleotide sequence: TGTGCCAGCAGCTTATATCCCCTAGCGGGGAGGGAGACCCAGTACTTC. It encodes CASSLYPLAGRETQYF.

This clonotype was counted between two and nine times. The chain joins TRBV10-3 to TRBJ1-1; D is unresolved. CDR3 length: 14 amino acids. Germline V gene sequence: CDR1 ENHRY, CDR2 SYGVKD. Trimming left V 0 bases short and J 7 bases short, with 12 bases between. CDR3 coding DNA: TGTGCCATCAGTGAGTCGGTCCTCTTGAGTGAAGCTTTCTTT. Translating it yields CAISESVLLSEAFF.

This clonotype was counted at least ten times. V and J are TRBV15 and TRBJ2-4; D is undetermined. The CDR3 runs 14 residues. The V end lost 0 bases, the J end lost 5 bases, and 8 bases lay between the germline ends. The germline gives CDR1 LNHNV, CDR2 YYDKDF (reference sequence). In nucleotides, the CDR3 is TGTGCCACCAGCAGAGAGGTCAGAGAAAACATTCAGTACTTC. Translating gives CATSREVRENIQYF.

A word on this clonotype: Given a much more abundant clone one base away, this may be a read error. V usage is TRBV7-2 and J usage is TRBJ2-7; TRBD2 matches 8 bases. The CDR3 spans 16 residues. Germline V lookup: CDR1 SGHTA, CDR2 FQGNSA. The J segment lost 3 bases and the V segment lost 1 base, leaving 8 bases of the junction unmatched. The CDR3 reads CASSLGGAGGRYEQYF. In nucleotides, the CDR3 is TGTGCCAGCAGCTTAGGAGGCGCGGGGGGCCGCTACGAGCAGTACTTC.

This clonotype was seen ten or more times. The chain couples TRBV24-1 to TRBJ2-1, with TRBD1 matching 9 bases. CDR1 is KGHDR, CDR2 SFDVKD, per germline. The CDR3 length is 19 residues. Germline trimming cut 4 bases from V and 1 base from J; bases unmatched to any gene: 13. The chain's CDR3 is CATSERPGTGTGSYNEQFF. The CDR3 nucleotides are TGTGCCACCAGTGAACGTCCCGGGACAGGGACAGGGTCCTACAATGAGCAGTTCTTC.

This sequence joins TRBV4-3 and TRBJ2-3; no firm D call. The CDR3 has 14 amino acids. The V and J ends lost 1 base and 2 bases respectively, with 7 bases between them. Germline CDR1 and CDR2: LGHNA and YSLEER. The CDR3 sequence: CASSQVGSTDTQYF. The CDR3 region has the DNA TGCGCCAGCAGCCAAGTAGGGTCCACAGATACGCAGTATTTT.

This chain connects TRBV5-6 to TRBJ1-4; D ambiguous. Germline values: CDR1 SGHDT, CDR2 YYEEEE. Trimming took 1 base from V and 7 from J, leaving 14 bases between them. This CDR3 is 15 amino acids long. The CDR3 loop reads CASSLFGDRSEKLFF. The DNA of the CDR3 is TGTGCCAGCAGCTTGTTCGGGGATCGGAGTGAAAAACTGTTTTTT.

The rearrangement uses TRBV12-3 or TRBV12-4 and TRBJ2-1, with no clear D. This CDR3 has 12 residues. The V gene lost 1 base and the J gene lost 10 bases, with 8 bases spanning the gap. CDR3 in amino acids: CASSLGLTEQFF. The DNA of the CDR3 is TGTGCCAGCAGTTTAGGTCTCACAGAGCAGTTCTTC.

The chain employs TRBV2 and TRBJ1-6; a possible D gene is TRBD1 (6 bases). The CDR3 covers 14 residues. The V end lost 3 bases, the J end lost 9 bases, and 12 bases lay between the germline ends. Germline lookup yields CDR1 SNHLY and CDR2 FYNNEI. The CDR3 DNA reads as TGTGCCAGCAGTGAGGAGGGGGGAATTTCACCCCTCCACTTT. Translation: CASSEEGGISPLHF.